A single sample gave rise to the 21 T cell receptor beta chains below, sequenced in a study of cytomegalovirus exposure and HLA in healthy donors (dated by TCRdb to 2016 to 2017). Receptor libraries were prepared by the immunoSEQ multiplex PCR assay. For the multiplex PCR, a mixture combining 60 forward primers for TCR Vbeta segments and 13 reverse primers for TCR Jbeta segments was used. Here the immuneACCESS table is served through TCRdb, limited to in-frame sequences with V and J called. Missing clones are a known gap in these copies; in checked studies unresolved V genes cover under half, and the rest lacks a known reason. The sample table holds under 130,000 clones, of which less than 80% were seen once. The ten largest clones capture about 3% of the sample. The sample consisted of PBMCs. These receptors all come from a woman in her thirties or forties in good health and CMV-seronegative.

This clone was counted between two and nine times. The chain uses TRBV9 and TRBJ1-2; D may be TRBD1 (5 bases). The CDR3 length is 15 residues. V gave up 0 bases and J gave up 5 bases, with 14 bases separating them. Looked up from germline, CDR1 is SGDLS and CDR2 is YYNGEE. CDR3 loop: CASSVDGGVEYGYTF. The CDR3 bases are TGTGCCAGCAGCGTAGATGGAGGGGTCGAGTATGGCTACACCTTC.

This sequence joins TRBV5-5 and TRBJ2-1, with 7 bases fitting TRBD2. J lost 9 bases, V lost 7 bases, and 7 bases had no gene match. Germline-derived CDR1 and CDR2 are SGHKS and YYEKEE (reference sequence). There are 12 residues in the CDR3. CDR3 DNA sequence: TGTGCCAGCCACCGGGGGGACGGTGAGCAGTTCTTC. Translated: CASHRGDGEQFF. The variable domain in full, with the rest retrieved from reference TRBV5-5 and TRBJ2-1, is DAGVTQSPTHLIKTRGQQVTLRCSPISGHKSVSWYQQVLGQGPQFIFQYYEKEERGRGNFPDRFSARQFPNYSSELNVNALLLGDSALYLCASHRGDGEQFFGPGTRLTVL.

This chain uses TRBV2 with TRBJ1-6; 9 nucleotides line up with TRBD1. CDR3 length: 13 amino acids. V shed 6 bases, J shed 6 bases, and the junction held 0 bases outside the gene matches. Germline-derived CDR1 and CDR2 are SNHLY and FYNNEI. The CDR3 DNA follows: TGTGCCAGCAGGACAGGGGGTAATTCACCCCTCCACTTT. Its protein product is CASRTGGNSPLHF.

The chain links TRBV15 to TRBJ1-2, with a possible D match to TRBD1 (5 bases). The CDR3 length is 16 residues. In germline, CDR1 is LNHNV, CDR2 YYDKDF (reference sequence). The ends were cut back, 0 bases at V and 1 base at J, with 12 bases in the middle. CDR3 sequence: CATSRDLARVNYGYTF. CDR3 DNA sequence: TGTGCCACCAGCAGAGATCTGGCCAGGGTTAACTATGGCTACACCTTC.

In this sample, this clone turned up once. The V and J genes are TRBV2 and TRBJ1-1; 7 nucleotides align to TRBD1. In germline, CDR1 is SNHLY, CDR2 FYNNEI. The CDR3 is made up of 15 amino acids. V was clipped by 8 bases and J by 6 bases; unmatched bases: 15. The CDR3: CASRTPTGSSSEAFF. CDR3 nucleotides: TGTGCCAGCCGAACTCCGACAGGGTCTTCATCTGAAGCTTTCTTT.

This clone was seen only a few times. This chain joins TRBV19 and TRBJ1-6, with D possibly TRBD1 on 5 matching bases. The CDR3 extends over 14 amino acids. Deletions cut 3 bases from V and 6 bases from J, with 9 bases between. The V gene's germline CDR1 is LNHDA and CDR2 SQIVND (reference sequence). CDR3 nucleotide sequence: TGTGCCAGTAGTATTCAGGGCAGTAATTCACCCCTCCACTTT. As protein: CASSIQGSNSPLHF.

CDR3 coding DNA: TGTGCCAGCAGCGTAGAGATGAGGCCTCGGAACTATGGCTACACCTTC. Translation gives CASSVEMRPRNYGYTF. The chain carries TRBV9 and TRBJ1-2, with D hard to call. This CDR3 has 16 amino acids. The ends were cut back, 0 bases at V and 2 bases at J, with 14 bases in the middle. Germline-derived CDR1 and CDR2 are SGDLS and YYNGEE.

This CDR3 reads CAWSDQATEAFF. Here the CDR3 DNA reads TGTGCCTGGAGTGACCAGGCCACTGAAGCTTTCTTT. The chain is built from TRBV30 and TRBJ1-1; no reliable D call. V dropped 1 base and J dropped 4 bases, with 7 bases sitting between them. Looked up from germline, CDR1 is GTSNPN and CDR2 is SVGIG (reference sequence). The CDR3 covers 12 residues.

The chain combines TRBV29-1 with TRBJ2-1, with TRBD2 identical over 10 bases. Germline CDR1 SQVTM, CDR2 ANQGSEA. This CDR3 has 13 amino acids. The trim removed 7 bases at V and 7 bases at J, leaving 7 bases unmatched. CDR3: CSAEEREGNEQFF. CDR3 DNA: TGCAGCGCGGAGGAGCGGGAGGGGAATGAGCAGTTCTTC.

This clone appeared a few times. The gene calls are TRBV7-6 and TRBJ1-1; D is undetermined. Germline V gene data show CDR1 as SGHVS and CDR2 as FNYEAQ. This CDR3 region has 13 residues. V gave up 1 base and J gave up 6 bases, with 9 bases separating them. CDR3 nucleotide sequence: TGTGCCAGCAGCTTAGAGCTGGGCTCTGAAGCTTTCTTT. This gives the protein CASSLELGSEAFF.

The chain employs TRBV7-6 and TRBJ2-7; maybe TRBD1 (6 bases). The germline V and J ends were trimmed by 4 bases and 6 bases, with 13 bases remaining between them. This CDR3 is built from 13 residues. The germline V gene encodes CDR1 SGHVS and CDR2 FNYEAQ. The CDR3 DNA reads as TGTGCCAGCAGCTATCAGGGGCCAATCGAGCAGTACTTC. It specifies CASSYQGPIEQYF.

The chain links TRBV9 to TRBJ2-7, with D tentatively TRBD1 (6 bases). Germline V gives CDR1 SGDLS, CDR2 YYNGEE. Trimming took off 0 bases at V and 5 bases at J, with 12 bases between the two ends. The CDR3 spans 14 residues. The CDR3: CASSVGPRDNEQYF. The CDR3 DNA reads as TGTGCCAGCAGCGTAGGCCCCCGGGACAACGAGCAGTACTTC. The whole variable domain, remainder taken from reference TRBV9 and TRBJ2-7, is DSGVTQTPKHLITATGQRVTLRCSPRSGDLSVYWYQQSLDQGLQFLIQYYNGEERAKGNILERFSAQQFPDLHSELNLSSLELGDSALYFCASSVGPRDNEQYFGPGTRLTVT.

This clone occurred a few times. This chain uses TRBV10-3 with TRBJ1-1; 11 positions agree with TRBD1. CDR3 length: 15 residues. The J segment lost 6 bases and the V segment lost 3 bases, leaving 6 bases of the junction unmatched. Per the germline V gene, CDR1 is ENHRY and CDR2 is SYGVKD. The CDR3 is CAISDRGQGAAEAFF. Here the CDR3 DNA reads TGTGCCATCAGTGACCGAGGACAGGGGGCCGCTGAAGCTTTCTTT.

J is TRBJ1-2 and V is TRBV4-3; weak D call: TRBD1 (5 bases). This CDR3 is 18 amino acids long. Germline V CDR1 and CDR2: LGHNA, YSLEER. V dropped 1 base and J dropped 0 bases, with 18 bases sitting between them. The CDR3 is CASSQVRGAPSANYGYTF. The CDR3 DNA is TGCGCCAGCAGCCAAGTTAGGGGTGCCCCATCAGCTAACTATGGCTACACCTTC.

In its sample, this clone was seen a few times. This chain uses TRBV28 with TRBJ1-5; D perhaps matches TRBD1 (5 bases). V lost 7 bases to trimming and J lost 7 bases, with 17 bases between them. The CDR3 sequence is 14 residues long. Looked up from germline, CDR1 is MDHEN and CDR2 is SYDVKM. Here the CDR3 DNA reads TGTGCCAGCATTCCAAGGGGTAGGCGCCAGCCCCAGCATTTT. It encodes CASIPRGRRQPQHF.

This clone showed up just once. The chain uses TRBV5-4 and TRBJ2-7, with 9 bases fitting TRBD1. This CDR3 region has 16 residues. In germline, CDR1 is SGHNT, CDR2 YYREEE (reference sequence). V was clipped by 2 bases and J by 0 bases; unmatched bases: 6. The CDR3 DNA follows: TGTGCCAGCAGCTTTGACAGGGGGGGCCTCTCCTACGAGCAGTACTTC. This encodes CASSFDRGGLSYEQYF. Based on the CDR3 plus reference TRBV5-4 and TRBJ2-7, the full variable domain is ETGVTQSPTHLIKTRGQQVTLRCSSQSGHNTVSWYQQALGQGPQFIFQYYREEENGRGNFPPRFSGLQFPNYSSELNVNALELDDSALYLCASSFDRGGLSYEQYFGPGTRLTVT.

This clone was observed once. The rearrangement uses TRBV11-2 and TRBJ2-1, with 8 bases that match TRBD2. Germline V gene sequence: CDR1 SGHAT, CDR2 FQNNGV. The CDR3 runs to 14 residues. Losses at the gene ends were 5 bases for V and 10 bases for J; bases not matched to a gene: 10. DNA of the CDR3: TGTGCCAGCAGCCCGGGGCGGGGGGTCCCGGAGCAGTTCTTC. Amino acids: CASSPGRGVPEQFF. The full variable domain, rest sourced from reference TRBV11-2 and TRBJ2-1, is EAGVAQSPRYKIIEKRQSVAFWCNPISGHATLYWYQQILGQGPKLLIQFQNNGVVDDSQLPKDRFSAERLKGVDSTLKIQPAKLEDSAVYLCASSPGRGVPEQFFGPGTRLTVL.

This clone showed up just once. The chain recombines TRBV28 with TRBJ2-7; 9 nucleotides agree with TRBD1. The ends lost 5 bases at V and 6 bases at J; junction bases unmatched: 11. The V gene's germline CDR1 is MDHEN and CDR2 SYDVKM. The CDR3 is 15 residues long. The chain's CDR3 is CASSPRDRVLVEQYF. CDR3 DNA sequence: TGTGCCAGCAGTCCACGGGACAGGGTCTTGGTCGAGCAGTACTTC. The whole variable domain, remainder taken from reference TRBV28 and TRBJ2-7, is DVKVTQSSRYLVKRTGEKVFLECVQDMDHENMFWYRQDPGLGLRLIYFSYDVKMKEKGDIPEGYSVSREKKERFSLILESASTNQTSMYLCASSPRDRVLVEQYFGPGTRLTVT.

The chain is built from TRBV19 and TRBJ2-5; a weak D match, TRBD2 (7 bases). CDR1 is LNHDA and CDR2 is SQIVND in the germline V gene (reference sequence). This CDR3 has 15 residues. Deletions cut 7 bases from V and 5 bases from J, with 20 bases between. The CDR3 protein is CASKSRGGAFETQYF. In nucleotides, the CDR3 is TGTGCCAGTAAATCGAGAGGGGGGGCATTTGAGACCCAGTACTTC.

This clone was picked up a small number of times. CDR3 sequence: CASSPRTSGRMNEQFF. The CDR3 DNA is TGTGCCAGCAGCCCCCGGACTAGCGGGAGGATGAATGAGCAGTTCTTC. This chain links TRBV11-2 with TRBJ2-1; the match to TRBD2 covers 14 bases. J lost 7 bases, V lost 5 bases, and 7 bases had no gene match. Looked up from germline, CDR1 is SGHAT and CDR2 is FQNNGV. This CDR3 has 16 amino acids.

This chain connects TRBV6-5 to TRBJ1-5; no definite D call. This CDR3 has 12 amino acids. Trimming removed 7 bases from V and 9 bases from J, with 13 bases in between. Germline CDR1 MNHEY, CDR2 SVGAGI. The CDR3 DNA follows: TGTGCCAGCACCCCAGGTTTATGGCCCCAGCATTTT. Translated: CASTPGLWPQHF.